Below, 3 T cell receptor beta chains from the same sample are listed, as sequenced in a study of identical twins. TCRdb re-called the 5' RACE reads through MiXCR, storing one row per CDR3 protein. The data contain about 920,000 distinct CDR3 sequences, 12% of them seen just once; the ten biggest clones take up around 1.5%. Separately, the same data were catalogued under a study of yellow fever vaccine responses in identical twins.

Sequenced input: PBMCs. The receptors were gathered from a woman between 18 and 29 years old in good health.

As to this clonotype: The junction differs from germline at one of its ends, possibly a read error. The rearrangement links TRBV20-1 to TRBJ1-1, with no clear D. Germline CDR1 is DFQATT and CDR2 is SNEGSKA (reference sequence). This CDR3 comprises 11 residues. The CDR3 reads CCSNHNTEAFF. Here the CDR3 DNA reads TGTTGCAGCAATCACAACACTGAAGCTTTCTTT.

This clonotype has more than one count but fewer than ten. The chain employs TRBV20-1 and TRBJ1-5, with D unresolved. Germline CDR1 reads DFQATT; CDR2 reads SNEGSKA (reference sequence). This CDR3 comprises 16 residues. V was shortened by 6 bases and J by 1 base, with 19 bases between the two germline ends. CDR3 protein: CSASDAGPSSNQPQHF. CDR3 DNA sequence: TGCAGTGCGTCGGATGCAGGTCCCTCCAGCAATCAGCCCCAGCATTTT.

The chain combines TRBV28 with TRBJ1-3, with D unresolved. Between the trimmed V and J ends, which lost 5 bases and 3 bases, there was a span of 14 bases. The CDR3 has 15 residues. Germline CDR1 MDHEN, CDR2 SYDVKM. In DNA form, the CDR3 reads TGTGCCAGCAGTCTCTTCCGAGTTGGTGGAAACACCATATATTTT. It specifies CASSLFRVGGNTIYF.